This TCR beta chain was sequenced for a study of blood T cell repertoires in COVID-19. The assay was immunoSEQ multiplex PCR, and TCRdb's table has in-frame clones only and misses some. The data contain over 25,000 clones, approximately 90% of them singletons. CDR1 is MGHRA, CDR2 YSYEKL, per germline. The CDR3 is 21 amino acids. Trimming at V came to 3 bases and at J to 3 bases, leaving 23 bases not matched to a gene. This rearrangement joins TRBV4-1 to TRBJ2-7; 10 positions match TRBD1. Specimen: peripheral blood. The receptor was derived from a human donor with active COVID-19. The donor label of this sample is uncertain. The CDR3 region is CASSQGGHGTGENLGRYEQYF. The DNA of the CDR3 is TGCGCCAGCAGCCAGGGGGGCCACGGGACAGGGGAGAATTTGGGCCGCTACGAGCAGTACTTC.